Below are 7 T cell receptor beta chains sequenced from a single sample in a study of cytomegalovirus exposure and HLA in healthy donors (dated by TCRdb to about 2017). The receptor library was made with the immunoSEQ multiplex PCR assay. The multiplex PCR relied on a mix of 60 forward primers for TCR Vbeta segments and 13 reverse primers for TCR Jbeta segments. TCRdb's version of the immuneACCESS table is confined to in-frame rearrangements and falls short of the full clone set. An unresolved V gene accounts for under half of the shortfall where checked; the remainder is of unknown origin. The table for this sample lists about 200,000 clones; around four fifths of them were counted only once. 1.5% to 2% of the sample comes from the top ten. The sequenced sample consisted of PBMCs. The receptors derive from a man between 45 and 60 years old in good health and CMV-seronegative.

The chain couples TRBV5-8 to TRBJ2-5, with D tentatively TRBD2 (6 bases). The CDR3 spans 15 residues. The germline V gene has CDR1 SGHTS and CDR2 YDEGEE. Deletions cut 0 bases from V and 4 bases from J, with 13 bases between. The CDR3, as DNA: TGTGCCAGCAGCTTGGTCGGGAAGGGAGGAGAGACCCAGTACTTC. Encoded protein: CASSLVGKGGETQYF.

This clone came up a few times. This sequence joins TRBV18 and TRBJ1-1; D is undetermined. Germline loops: CDR1 KGHSH, CDR2 LQKENI. The ends were cut back, 1 base at V and 1 base at J, with 7 bases in the middle. The CDR3 has 14 residues. CDR3: CASSPRSGNTEAFF. In DNA form, the CDR3 reads TGTGCCAGCTCACCACGGTCCGGGAACACTGAAGCTTTCTTT.

CDR3 coding DNA: TGCGCCAGCAGCCACCCGCTAGCCCCGGAGCAGTACTTC. Its protein product is CASSHPLAPEQYF. The chain employs TRBV4-1 and TRBJ2-7; D may be TRBD2 (5 bases). Trimming took 3 bases from V and 7 from J, leaving 13 bases between them. The CDR3 is made up of 13 amino acids. Germline V gives CDR1 MGHRA, CDR2 YSYEKL.

V and J are TRBV9 and TRBJ1-1, with no clear D. The V end lost 4 bases, the J end lost 0 bases, and 10 bases lay between the germline ends. Germline V lookup: CDR1 SGDLS, CDR2 YYNGEE. There are 14 residues in the CDR3. The CDR3 nucleotides read TGTGCCAGCAGCCCTAGGAGGTTGAACACTGAAGCTTTCTTT. As protein: CASSPRRLNTEAFF. The full variable domain, completed using reference TRBV9 and TRBJ1-1, is DSGVTQTPKHLITATGQRVTLRCSPRSGDLSVYWYQQSLDQGLQFLIQYYNGEERAKGNILERFSAQQFPDLHSELNLSSLELGDSALYFCASSPRRLNTEAFFGQGTRLTVV.

V gene TRBV28 combines with J gene TRBJ2-4; D is possibly TRBD2 (5 bases). Germline V gene data show CDR1 as MDHEN and CDR2 as SYDVKM. This CDR3 has 15 residues. Trimming cost V 6 bases and J 1 base, with 13 bases left between them. CDR3 amino acids: CASSPPGSAKNIQYF. CDR3 sequence (DNA): TGTGCCAGCAGCCCCCCGGGAAGTGCCAAAAACATTCAGTACTTC.

The V call is TRBV15, the J call TRBJ2-7, with 13 bases lining up with TRBD2. Looked up from germline, CDR1 is LNHNV and CDR2 is YYDKDF (reference sequence). There are 14 residues in the CDR3. J gave up 2 bases and V 9 bases, and 4 bases lay outside the gene matches. In nucleotides, the CDR3 is TGTGCCACGCGACTAGCGGGAGGACCCTACGAGCAGTACTTC. Translating gives CATRLAGGPYEQYF.

This clone was counted only a few times. The chain links TRBV30 to TRBJ2-5; D unresolved. This CDR3 contains 12 residues. CDR1 is GTSNPN, CDR2 SVGIG, per germline (reference sequence). V shed 0 bases and J shed 5 bases, with 7 bases lying between them. CDR3 in amino acids: CAWSVSGETQYF. The CDR3 region has the DNA TGTGCCTGGAGTGTGTCCGGGGAGACCCAGTACTTC.